This T cell receptor (beta chain) was profiled in a study of CDR3 diversity in severe acne. This clonotype showed up many times. V gave up 0 bases and J gave up 7 bases, with 16 bases separating them. Germline values: CDR1 LNHDA, CDR2 SQIVND (reference sequence). CDR3 size: 17 residues. TCRdb itself ran the PCR reads through MiXCR, one entry per CDR3 protein. The profile shows approximately 90,000 distinct CDR3 sequences, 48% of them singletons. The receptor comes from a male donor in good health, serving as a control. The sequencing sample was made of blood. The V and J genes are TRBV19 and TRBJ1-6, with D uncertain. CDR3 amino acids: CASSIDSPSIWNSPLHF. For the CDR3, the DNA is TGTGCCAGTAGTATAGATTCCCCATCCATATGGAATTCACCCCTCCACTTT.